The 27 T cell receptor beta chains listed next were all sequenced from one sample in a study of CD8+CD57+ T cells in acquired aplastic anemia. Genomic DNA was employed as the template in profiling TCR beta VDJ and CDR3. TCRdb re-called the reads with MiXCR, one entry per CDR3 protein. Of some 220,000 distinct CDR3 sequences listed, approximately 35% are singletons. Material: sorted CD4+, CD8+, or CD8+CD57+ T cells (not recorded which) from PBMCs. The receptor set was obtained from a human donor in good health, serving as a control.

Comments on this clonotype: A much larger clone sits a single nucleotide away, making a read error possible. The gene calls are TRBV12-3 or TRBV12-4 and TRBJ1-5; no definite D call. The CDR3 extends over 13 amino acids. Trimming cost V 3 bases and J 9 bases, with 12 bases left between them. The CDR3 region is CASSFSEDRPQHF. The CDR3 DNA is TGTGCCAGCAGTTTTTCAGAGGATCGGCCCCAGCATTTT.

This clonotype was recorded once. The V gene is TRBV10-3, the J gene TRBJ1-1, with D unclear. Germline-derived CDR1 and CDR2 are ENHRY and SYGVKD. Trimming cost V 2 bases and J 1 base, with 11 bases left between them. This CDR3 comprises 15 residues. The CDR3 DNA is TGTGCCATCAGTGAGGATATAGCGGGGAACACTGAAGCTTTCTTT. Protein sequence: CAISEDIAGNTEAFF.

The chain has TRBV15 and TRBJ1-5; D gene ambiguous. Germline V gene data show CDR1 as LNHNV and CDR2 as YYDKDF (reference sequence). This CDR3 region has 15 residues. The V gene lost 4 bases and the J gene lost 6 bases, with 16 bases spanning the gap. DNA for the CDR3: TGTGCCACCAGCATATATCTTTCTGTGGGTCAGCCCCAGCATTTT. It is translated as CATSIYLSVGQPQHF.

As for this clonotype: A much more abundant neighbour one base away suggests this may be a read error. The chain links TRBV19 to TRBJ2-7, with D tentatively TRBD1 or TRBD2 (5 bases each). The CDR3 is 15 amino acids. With 6 bases removed from V and 1 base from J, the gap between germline ends came to 16 bases. Germline-derived CDR1 and CDR2 are LNHDA and SQIVND (reference sequence). The CDR3 DNA reads TGTGCCAGTAGAAACCCCGGGACCAGATCCTACGAGCAGTACTTC. Translation gives CASRNPGTRSYEQYF.

With respect to this clonotype: Compared with germline, one end of the junction differs, possibly owing to a read error. The CDR3 loop reads CACSAGFPSGGTYEQYF. For the CDR3, the DNA is TGTGCCTGCAGTGCTGGGTTCCCTAGCGGGGGAACCTACGAGCAGTACTTC. This chain joins TRBV6-1 and TRBJ2-7, with 10 nucleotides matching TRBD2. Germline assignment: CDR1 MNHNS and CDR2 SASEGT. The CDR3 contains 17 residues.

This clonotype was counted ten times or more. This rearrangement joins TRBV10-3 to TRBJ2-5; D possibly corresponds to TRBD2 (5 bases). The CDR3 runs 11 residues. Germline V gene lookup returns CDR1 ENHRY and CDR2 SYGVKD. Trimming took 9 bases from V and 1 from J, leaving 6 bases between them. CDR3 region: CAIAAQETQYF. The CDR3 DNA follows: TGTGCCATAGCGGCCCAAGAGACCCAGTACTTC.

This clonotype was picked up many times. This sequence joins TRBV11-2 and TRBJ2-1; 7 nucleotides agree with TRBD2. This CDR3 has 14 residues. Per germline, CDR1 SGHAT and CDR2 FQNNGV. Losses at the gene ends were 5 bases for V and 5 bases for J; bases not matched to a gene: 6. This chain's CDR3 is CASSLRSGDNEQFF. The CDR3 DNA reads TGTGCCAGCAGCCTTCGGAGCGGGGACAATGAGCAGTTCTTC.

This clonotype has a handful of counts. The CDR3 DNA follows: TGCGCCAGCAGCTTGCGGGTATCTGCAGATACGCAGTATTTT. Translation gives CASSLRVSADTQYF. V and J are TRBV5-1 and TRBJ2-3; no definite D call. Trimming took off 1 base at V and 4 bases at J, with 10 bases between the two ends. CDR3 length equals 14 residues. The germline gives CDR1 SGHRS, CDR2 YFSETQ.

At least ten counts were recorded for this clonotype. V gene TRBV12-3 or TRBV12-4 combines with J gene TRBJ1-2; 8 nucleotides match TRBD1. V shed 6 bases and J 2 bases; nucleotides not matched to a gene: 5. This CDR3 has 14 amino acids. The CDR3 reads CASSRTGTNYGYTF. The CDR3, as DNA: TGTGCCAGCAGCCGGACAGGGACAAACTATGGCTACACCTTC.

Turning to this clonotype: The junction departs from the called germline gene at one end, perhaps through a read error. The rearrangement links TRBV7-9 to TRBJ2-2; the match to TRBD1 covers 7 bases. In germline, CDR1 is SEHNR, CDR2 FQNEAQ (reference sequence). The CDR3 runs to 15 residues. The CDR3 DNA sequence: TGTGTCAGCAGCTTACAAGGGGGCAACACCGGGGAGCTGTTTTTT. It encodes CVSSLQGGNTGELFF.

The chain uses TRBV18 and TRBJ1-4; no clear D. Germline assignment: CDR1 KGHSH and CDR2 LQKENI. The CDR3 covers 17 residues. Trimming pared 2 bases from V and 5 bases from J, leaving 18 bases between. CDR3 nucleotide sequence: TGTGCCAGCTCACCATCGACTTGGGTATCGAGCAATGAAAAACTGTTTTTT. This translates into CASSPSTWVSSNEKLFF.

This clonotype showed up many times. The chain is built from TRBV5-1 and TRBJ1-1; D gene unclear. V shed 0 bases and J shed 1 base, with 10 bases lying between them. The germline CDR1 and CDR2 sequences are SGHRS and YFSETQ. This CDR3 has 15 amino acids. CDR3 in DNA: TGCGCCAGCAGCTTGGCGACCAGTGGGAACACTGAAGCTTTCTTT. Encoded protein: CASSLATSGNTEAFF.

The chain joins TRBV20-1 to TRBJ2-1; 8 bases agree with TRBD2. Germline CDR1 is DFQATT and CDR2 is SNEGSKA (reference sequence). The CDR3 covers 16 residues. V was pared by 2 bases and J by 0 bases, with 6 bases of the junction left unmatched. The DNA of the CDR3 is TGCAGTGCTAGAAGCTTTAGCGGGGCCTCCTACAATGAGCAGTTCTTC. Translation gives CSARSFSGASYNEQFF.

The sample holds a few counts of this clonotype. The chain links TRBV3-1 to TRBJ2-5; 7 positions agree with TRBD2. Looked up from germline, CDR1 is LGHDT and CDR2 is YNNKEL (reference sequence). This CDR3 region has 16 residues. Trimming took 4 bases from V and 5 from J; bases not matched to a gene: 13. CDR3 DNA: TGTGCCAGCAGCCCCCGTGGGGCGGGAGTGGCGGAGACCCAGTACTTC. It encodes CASSPRGAGVAETQYF.

This clonotype was detected ten times or more. The chain joins TRBV24-1 to TRBJ2-7; D may be TRBD2 (6 bases). V was pared by 4 bases and J by 2 bases, with 8 bases between. This CDR3 has 13 amino acids. Germline values: CDR1 KGHDR, CDR2 SFDVKD. The CDR3 protein is CATSEGGAYEQYF. Written as DNA, the CDR3 is TGTGCCACCAGTGAGGGCGGGGCCTACGAGCAGTACTTC.

J is TRBJ2-3 and V is TRBV10-3; no definite D call. Trimming removed 2 bases from V and 2 bases from J, with 2 bases in between. The CDR3 covers 12 residues. Germline V lookup: CDR1 ENHRY, CDR2 SYGVKD. The DNA for the CDR3 is TGTGCCATCAGTGAGAACACAGATACGCAGTATTTT. Translating gives CAISENTDTQYF.

The sample holds many counts of this clonotype. The chain couples TRBV19 to TRBJ1-5; the match to TRBD1 covers 8 bases. The CDR3 has 17 amino acids. V was pared by 5 bases and J by 7 bases, with 16 bases of the junction left unmatched. CDR1 is LNHDA and CDR2 is SQIVND in the germline V gene (reference sequence). In nucleotides, the CDR3 is TGTGCCAGTAGTTTAACCACGGACAGGGCCTATCCCCAGCCCCAGCATTTT. Protein product: CASSLTTDRAYPQPQHF.

This clonotype was observed many times. The chain carries TRBV7-9 and TRBJ2-7, with TRBD1 matching 11 bases. Trimming at V came to 6 bases and at J to 4 bases, leaving 14 bases not matched to a gene. The CDR3 loop spans 17 amino acids. CDR1 is SEHNR and CDR2 is FQNEAQ in the germline V gene (reference sequence). The CDR3 nucleotides are TGTGCCAGCAGTTTTCCTTATGGACAGGGGGCAGCTTACGAGCAGTACTTC. It translates to CASSFPYGQGAAYEQYF.

V usage is TRBV7-9 and J usage is TRBJ2-5, with 7 positions matching TRBD1. V lost 5 bases, J lost 7 bases, and 7 bases stayed unmatched. CDR1 is SEHNR, CDR2 FQNEAQ, per germline (reference sequence). The CDR3 covers 13 residues. CDR3 DNA sequence: TGTGCCAGCAGCCGATCCCGACAGGGGACCCAGTACTTC. It translates to CASSRSRQGTQYF.

On this clonotype itself: The junction does not match germline at one end; this may be a read error. This chain connects TRBV15 to TRBJ2-1; perhaps TRBD2 as D (6 bases). The CDR3 extends over 17 amino acids. Per germline, CDR1 LNHNV and CDR2 YYDKDF (reference sequence). CDR3 protein: CATSRGFPGRIYNEQLF. The CDR3 DNA reads as TGTGCCACCAGCAGAGGGTTCCCGGGGAGGATCTACAATGAGCAGCTCTTC. Filled out from reference TRBV15 and TRBJ2-1, the complete variable domain reads DAMVIQNPRYQVTQFGKPVTLSCSQTLNHNVMYWYQQKSSQAPKLLFHYYDKDFNNEADTPDNFQSRRPNTSFCFLDIRSPGLGDTAMYLCATSRGFPGRIYNEQLFGPGTRLTVL.

Concerning this clonotype itself: With a much larger clone just one base away, this may be a read error. The V gene is TRBV29-1, the J gene TRBJ1-4; 7 positions match TRBD1. Germline-derived CDR1 and CDR2 are SQVTM and ANQGSEA. CDR3 length equals 18 residues. The CDR3 bases are TGCAGCGCTAAACCGGTAGGGGACAGATCAACAACTAATGAAAGACTGTTTTTT. Its protein is CSAKPVGDRSTTNERLFF.

This clonotype has at least ten counts. The CDR3 loop is CSVLRLAGNNEQFF. The CDR3 nucleotides read TGCAGCGTACTCCGGCTAGCGGGGAACAATGAGCAGTTCTTC. This chain connects TRBV29-1 to TRBJ2-1; 9 nucleotides line up with TRBD2. Germline values: CDR1 SQVTM, CDR2 ANQGSEA. J was trimmed by 5 bases and V by 6 bases; bases with no gene match: 8. The CDR3 length is 14 residues.

This clonotype was seen at least ten times. The rearrangement joins TRBV5-8 to TRBJ1-1, with D tentatively TRBD1 (6 bases). Germline V gene lookup returns CDR1 SGHTS and CDR2 YDEGEE. V was cut by 4 bases and J by 11 bases, with 15 bases left in between. CDR3 size: 12 residues. The DNA of the CDR3 is TGTGCCAGCAGCCGGAACAGGGCGTGGGCTTTCTTT. Protein product: CASSRNRAWAFF.

By frequency in the sample, this clonotype is medium-sized. V gene TRBV15 combines with J gene TRBJ2-5; 14 bases match TRBD2. CDR3 length: 17 amino acids. V lost 5 bases to trimming and J lost 0 bases; unmatched junction nucleotides: 5. Germline V gives CDR1 LNHNV, CDR2 YYDKDF (reference sequence). The CDR3 region is CATSLGLAGAYQETQYF. CDR3 coding DNA: TGTGCCACCAGCTTGGGACTAGCGGGAGCGTACCAAGAGACCCAGTACTTC.

This clonotype was seen just once. The CDR3 end shows no conserved phenylalanine or tryptophan, and so a read error is likely. The chain recombines TRBV7-9 with TRBJ1-1, with 7 bases aligning to TRBD1. Germline-derived CDR1 and CDR2 are SEHNR and FQNEAQ (reference sequence). The V gene end was trimmed by 3 bases and the J gene end by 10 bases; junction bases not matched to a gene: 5. The CDR3 sequence is 12 residues long. The CDR3 region has the DNA TGTGCCAGCAGCTTGGAGGGGGCATCAGCTTTCTCT. Translated: CASSLEGASAFS.

This clonotype showed up many times. V and J are TRBV29-1 and TRBJ2-3; 11 bases are a match to TRBD2. This CDR3 contains 13 residues. V lost 4 bases to trimming and J lost 5 bases; unmatched junction nucleotides: 2. CDR1 is SQVTM and CDR2 is ANQGSEA in the germline V gene. CDR3 protein: CSVGGLAGDTQYF. The CDR3 region has the DNA TGCAGCGTTGGTGGACTAGCGGGAGATACGCAGTATTTT.

Worth noting for this clonotype: Being one base from a much bigger clone, this may be a read error. The rearrangement joins TRBV5-1 to TRBJ1-2, with 11 positions matching TRBD1. Germline CDR1 SGHRS, CDR2 YFSETQ. The V and J ends lost 4 bases and 4 bases, in that order; junction bases with no gene match: 12. This CDR3 is built from 17 residues. CDR3 sequence: CASSRFTGQGVGYGYTF. As DNA, the CDR3 is TGCGCCAGCAGCCGCTTCACGGGACAGGGGGTGGGCTATGGCTACACCTTC.